One and the same sample provided the 26 T cell receptor beta chains below, sequenced in a study of T cell responses to AZD1222 COVID-19 vaccine. Libraries were prepared by immunoSEQ multiplex PCR; TCRdb keeps only in-frame clonotypes and omits some of them. Of more than 90,000 clones in the sample, around 84% were seen once. Source: peripheral blood, taken on day 0 of AZD1222 vaccination. These receptors all come from an adult in good health.

This clone was seen more than once but under ten times. V is TRBV2 and J is TRBJ2-1; D ambiguous. This CDR3 has 13 amino acids. Germline lookup yields CDR1 SNHLY and CDR2 FYNNEI. The V gene lost 7 bases and the J gene lost 5 bases, with 12 bases spanning the gap. The CDR3 spells CASKMMLDNEQFF. The CDR3 nucleotides read TGTGCCAGCAAGATGATGTTGGACAATGAGCAGTTCTTC.

The rearrangement links TRBV27 to TRBJ2-5, with 9 bases lining up with TRBD2. V shed 4 bases, J shed 5 bases, and the junction held 8 bases outside the gene matches. There are 15 residues in the CDR3. Germline V gene lookup returns CDR1 MNHEY and CDR2 SMNVEV (reference sequence). The CDR3 region is CASSSIPSGIETQYF. CDR3 in DNA: TGTGCCAGCAGTTCCATCCCTAGCGGGATCGAGACCCAGTACTTC.

The J gene is TRBJ2-3, the V gene TRBV4-1; possibly TRBD1 for D (7 bases). Trimming removed 0 bases at V and 3 bases at J, with 10 bases between. Germline V gives CDR1 MGHRA, CDR2 YSYEKL. CDR3 length: 15 amino acids. In DNA, the CDR3 is TGCGCCAGCAGCCAAGACAGGGGGGAAACAGATACGCAGTATTTT. Residues: CASSQDRGETDTQYF.

V and J are TRBV24-1 and TRBJ1-2; no clear D gene. This CDR3 has 12 amino acids. Per germline, CDR1 KGHDR and CDR2 SFDVKD. Between the trimmed V and J ends, which lost 3 bases and 4 bases, there was a span of 5 bases. CDR3 residues: CATSDPTYGYTF. For the CDR3, the DNA is TGTGCCACCAGTGATCCGACCTATGGCTACACCTTC.

This chain uses TRBV27 with TRBJ2-5, with D perhaps TRBD1 or TRBD2 (5 bases each). V lost 7 bases and J lost 7, with 16 bases in between. The length of the CDR3 is 13 residues. The germline V gene encodes CDR1 MNHEY and CDR2 SMNVEV (reference sequence). The CDR3 is CASKAGGRGTQYF. DNA for the CDR3: TGTGCCAGCAAGGCGGGCGGTAGGGGGACCCAGTACTTC.

The V gene is TRBV6-2 or TRBV6-3, the J gene TRBJ2-1; no reliable D call. Trimming left V 4 bases short and J 12 bases short, with 19 bases between. The CDR3 covers 14 residues. CDR1 and CDR2 (germline): MNHEY, SVGEGT. This CDR3 reads CASSLRPTGVGQFF. CDR3 DNA: TGTGCCAGCAGTTTGCGGCCGACTGGAGTGGGGCAGTTCTTC.

V and J are TRBV7-2 and TRBJ2-2; tentative D call: TRBD2 (5 bases). CDR1 is SGHTA, CDR2 FQGNSA, per germline. The CDR3 has 14 residues. With 5 bases removed from V and 8 bases from J, the gap between germline ends came to 15 bases. The CDR3 DNA sequence: TGTGCCAGCAGCACCACGGGATTGTTAGGGGAGCTGTTTTTT. Protein sequence: CASSTTGLLGELFF.

The chain has TRBV5-4 and TRBJ1-1; no clear D. The CDR3 length is 17 residues. Germline loops: CDR1 SGHNT, CDR2 YYREEE (reference sequence). V lost 2 bases, J lost 0 bases, and 17 bases lay in between. The CDR3 region is CASSLDPPSLLNTEAFF. The CDR3 DNA is TGTGCCAGCAGCTTAGACCCGCCAAGCCTTTTGAACACTGAAGCTTTCTTT.

The chain is built from TRBV6-6 and TRBJ1-5; D gene ambiguous. Germline CDR1 reads MNHNY; CDR2 reads SVGAGI (reference sequence). The CDR3 is 16 residues long. Between the trimmed V and J ends, which lost 0 bases and 0 bases, there was a span of 9 bases. CDR3 sequence (DNA): TGTGCCAGCAGTTACTCGGTACAGATTAGCAATCAGCCCCAGCATTTT. Protein: CASSYSVQISNQPQHF.

The rearrangement joins TRBV3-1 (or the pseudogene TRBV3-2) to TRBJ2-1, with 7 nucleotides matching TRBD1. CDR1 and CDR2 from the germline V gene are LGHDT and YNNKEL (reference sequence). With V trimmed by 4 bases and J by 5 bases, 5 bases remained unmatched. This CDR3 has 14 amino acids. The CDR3 DNA is TGTGCCAGCAGCCGCTTACAGGGGAACAATGAGCAGTTCTTC. Its protein is CASSRLQGNNEQFF.

The V and J genes are TRBV5-1 and TRBJ2-3; the match to TRBD2 covers 8 bases. V lost 3 bases and J lost 4; bases outside the gene matches: 4. CDR1 is SGHRS and CDR2 is YFSETQ in the germline V gene. CDR3 size: 14 residues. The CDR3 reads CASSSLAEADTQYF. The CDR3 DNA reads TGCGCCAGCAGCTCACTAGCGGAGGCAGATACGCAGTATTTT.

V gene TRBV18 combines with J gene TRBJ1-1, with D tentatively TRBD1 (6 bases). The length of the CDR3 is 16 residues. V was trimmed by 3 bases and J by 4 bases, leaving 18 bases between them. CDR1 is KGHSH and CDR2 is LQKENI in the germline V gene. The CDR3 nucleotides read TGTGCCAGCTCACCTCCTGGGGGGGGCGCGGGCACTGAAGCTTTCTTT. It yields the protein CASSPPGGGAGTEAFF.

The CDR3 loop reads CASRGGVNQPQHF. CDR3 nucleotides: TGTGCCAGCAGGGGTGGGGTCAATCAGCCCCAGCATTTT. The chain is built from TRBV12-3 or TRBV12-4 and TRBJ1-5; D is ambiguous. The V and J ends lost 6 bases and 3 bases respectively, with 9 bases between them. This CDR3 has 13 amino acids.

There are a few counts of this clone. The V gene is TRBV7-2, the J gene TRBJ1-6, with D possibly TRBD1 on 6 matching bases. The germline CDR1 and CDR2 sequences are SGHTA and FQGNSA. CDR3 size: 13 residues. The V end was cut by 9 bases, the J end by 7 bases, with 13 bases between. The CDR3 loop reads CASTGQINSPLHF. In DNA form, the CDR3 reads TGTGCCAGTACGGGACAAATAAATTCACCCCTCCACTTT.

V and J are TRBV4-1 and TRBJ1-2; TRBD1 matches at 9 bases. The CDR3 has 15 residues. Trimming took 0 bases from V and 7 from J; bases not matched to a gene: 6. The germline gives CDR1 MGHRA, CDR2 YSYEKL. This CDR3 is CASSQDRGQGFGYTF. The CDR3 region has the DNA TGCGCCAGCAGCCAAGATAGAGGACAGGGGTTTGGCTACACCTTC.

This clone was recorded once. The chain couples TRBV7-3 to TRBJ2-6; no reliable D call. The CDR3 has 17 amino acids. V was clipped by 4 bases and J by 0 bases, with 13 bases between them. Germline V gives CDR1 SGHTA, CDR2 FQGTGA. CDR3 protein: CASSSVGRSSGANVLTF. The CDR3 DNA sequence: TGTGCCAGCAGCTCCGTCGGGCGCTCCTCTGGGGCCAACGTCCTGACTTTC.

The chain combines TRBV10-3 with TRBJ2-3; D is unclear. Germline V CDR1 and CDR2: ENHRY, SYGVKD. The V and J ends lost 2 bases and 0 bases respectively, with 9 bases between them. CDR3 length: 15 amino acids. The CDR3 DNA follows: TGTGCCATCAGTGAGCACGGAACTAGCACAGATACGCAGTATTTT. Residues: CAISEHGTSTDTQYF.

As regards this clone: At one of its ends the junction is not consistent with the germline gene, which may arise from a read error. The DNA of the CDR3 is TGTGCCAGCACCTCCCGGGACAGGCCATCGGTGGACTTC. Translating it yields CASTSRDRPSVDF. The V gene is TRBV5-8, the J gene TRBJ2-4; 8 positions agree with TRBD1. Germline CDR1 reads SGHTS; CDR2 reads YDEGEE. This CDR3 contains 13 residues.

The rearrangement joins TRBV28 to TRBJ2-7, with 8 bases fitting TRBD2. CDR1 is MDHEN and CDR2 is SYDVKM in the germline V gene. Trimming removed 5 bases from V and 2 bases from J; junction bases left unmatched: 5. This CDR3 has 14 amino acids. The CDR3 loop reads CASSPRGGTYEQYF. In nucleotides, the CDR3 is TGTGCCAGCAGTCCTCGGGGGGGAACCTACGAGCAGTACTTC.

CDR3 DNA sequence: TGCGCCAGCAGCCGATCAGGACAGGGGGGGACAGATACGCAGTATTTT. It codes for CASSRSGQGGTDTQYF. The rearrangement uses TRBV4-1 and TRBJ2-3, with TRBD1 identical over 10 bases. Trimming removed 4 bases from V and 3 bases from J; junction bases left unmatched: 7. CDR1 is MGHRA, CDR2 YSYEKL, per germline. The length of the CDR3 is 16 residues.

The chain carries TRBV7-3 and TRBJ2-5; 8 bases map to TRBD1. CDR1 SGHTA and CDR2 FQGTGA come from the germline V gene. J was trimmed by 5 bases and V by 5 bases; bases with no gene match: 10. CDR3 length: 15 amino acids. The CDR3 region has the DNA TGTGCCAGCAGCGCCCGCGGAGGACAGGGCGAGACCCAGTACTTC. Amino acid sequence: CASSARGGQGETQYF.

The chain carries TRBV28 and TRBJ2-2; the match to TRBD2 covers 7 bases. The length of the CDR3 is 15 residues. Trimming took 11 bases from V and 4 from J; bases not matched to a gene: 13. Germline CDR1 is MDHEN and CDR2 is SYDVKM. The CDR3 nucleotides are TGTGCCGGTATGGGGGGAGGGCCGAGCACCGGGGAGCTGTTTTTT. Translating gives CAGMGGGPSTGELFF.

This clone occurred many times. V and J are TRBV7-3 and TRBJ1-6; D is uncertain. With 6 bases removed from V and 5 bases from J, the gap between germline ends came to 14 bases. In germline, CDR1 is SGHTA, CDR2 FQGTGA. The CDR3 extends over 15 amino acids. The chain's CDR3 is CASSPSDRNNSPLHF. The DNA for the CDR3 is TGTGCCAGCAGTCCATCGGACCGGAATAATTCACCCCTCCACTTT.

CDR3 DNA sequence: TGCGCCAGCAGCCAAGACAGGGGCCCTGGAAACACCATATATTTT. Its protein is CASSQDRGPGNTIYF. This chain joins TRBV4-3 and TRBJ1-3; tentatively, D is TRBD1 (6 bases). Germline CDR1 reads LGHNA; CDR2 reads YSLEER. V shed 0 bases and J shed 2 bases, with 8 bases lying between them. The CDR3 totals 15 residues.

This clone was detected only once. V is TRBV6-1 and J is TRBJ1-2; weak D call: TRBD1 (5 bases). Germline V gives CDR1 MNHNS, CDR2 SASEGT. V lost 2 bases and J lost 5, with 21 bases in between. The CDR3 is 17 amino acids. The CDR3 spells CASSERGRGRKEYGYTF. Written as DNA, the CDR3 is TGTGCCAGCAGTGAAAGAGGGAGGGGAAGAAAGGAGTATGGCTACACCTTC.

V is TRBV27 and J is TRBJ1-1; D gene ambiguous. The CDR3 totals 16 residues. With 3 bases removed from V and 0 bases from J, the gap between germline ends came to 14 bases. Germline V gene lookup returns CDR1 MNHEY and CDR2 SMNVEV (reference sequence). This CDR3 is CASSFLRAGLNTEAFF. The CDR3 coding sequence is TGTGCCAGCAGTTTCTTGCGGGCAGGCCTGAACACTGAAGCTTTCTTT.